This T cell receptor (beta chain) stems from a study of T cell responses to AZD1222 COVID-19 vaccine listed by TCRdb under 2021. Notes on the research overall: TCR sequencing covered about 230 trial participants: approximately 200 given two doses of AZD1222 and 26 given two doses of MenACWY control vaccine. Enrollment into the trials was organized by age into subgroups of 18-55, 56-69 and 70-plus years, and those subgroups contained around 150, 28 and 57 TCR-sequenced participants, respectively. What the research found in general, with its limitations: After two AZD1222 doses, spike-specific TCR breadth and depth were significantly higher than at day 0 and than in MenACWY recipients. Reportedly, almost half of the unique spike-specific TCRs recognized epitopes lying outside the regions that are mutated in the B.1.351 and B.1.1.7 variants. Because no day 14 peak-response samples were available, repertoires were characterized only after the peak T cell response. Conclusions about previously exposed vaccinees were limited because only a handful of AZD1222 recipients were SARS-CoV-2 seropositive at baseline. Most participants were white British and females outnumbered males, and the authors suggested that clonal diversity may have been underestimated. In the small 56-69-year group, the increase in depth fell short of significance, most likely because of low power. The vaccine-associated CD4 TCRs covered the entire spike protein, and the dominant responses fell in regions 160-218 and 743-854.

Note on this clone: It has no known antigen specificity. No base quality values were provided; no much bigger clone lies one nucleotide off.

The CDR3 regions of human TCRbeta chains were subjected to immunosequencing. Under the source paper's analysis protocol: TCRs in the repertoires were matched against a reference library of SARS-CoV-2-specific TCRs that had been generated with the MIRA antigen-specificity platform. Breadth meant the fraction of unique TCRs that were SARS-CoV-2-associated, whereas depth meant the fraction of total T cells that were SARS-CoV-2-associated. Using the MIRA data, every spike-specific TCR was mapped to the spike region that the TCR reacted to and assigned to either a CD4 or a CD8 class. Log10-transformed breadth and depth values were compared by one-way ANOVA with Sidak's multiple comparisons tests. TCRdb's version of the immuneACCESS table is confined to in-frame rearrangements and falls short of the full clone set. An unresolved V gene accounts for under half of the shortfall where checked; the remainder is of unknown origin. V and J calls and clone size are those listed in that table; D and trimming were worked out from the DNA. The sample contains some 170,000 clones, more than 75% of them found a single time. The ten most abundant clones make up approximately 4.3% of the sample.

The CDR3 has 11 amino acids, counting the end cysteine and phenylalanine. The CDR3 DNA has 33 bases and is translated from base 1. CDR1 and CDR2 are read off the germline V gene as MNHEY and SVGAGI. The time point label corresponds to: about 28 days (+/-7) after the second vaccine dose. AZD1222 recipients with second doses at about 4 weeks or about 12 weeks were pooled, because spike-specific TCR depth and breadth did not differ between schedules. The vaccinee samples were drawn from two UK trials, COV001 and COV002, one of which was a single-blind randomized controlled phase 2/3 trial testing AZD1222 (ChAdOx1 nCoV-19) in healthy adults. For TCRbeta chain sequencing, PBMC samples from trial participants were taken at day 0 and at day 28 after the second dose.

The specimen comprised peripheral blood, sampled 28 days after the second AZD1222 dose. The TCR originated in an adult who received the AZD1222 COVID-19 vaccine. The chain employs TRBV6-5 and TRBJ2-1; the D gene is perhaps TRBD2, from 6 matching bases. The DNA sequence is given as TGTGCACCACGGGGGAACAATGAGCAGTTCTTC. This gives the protein CAPRGNNEQFF.